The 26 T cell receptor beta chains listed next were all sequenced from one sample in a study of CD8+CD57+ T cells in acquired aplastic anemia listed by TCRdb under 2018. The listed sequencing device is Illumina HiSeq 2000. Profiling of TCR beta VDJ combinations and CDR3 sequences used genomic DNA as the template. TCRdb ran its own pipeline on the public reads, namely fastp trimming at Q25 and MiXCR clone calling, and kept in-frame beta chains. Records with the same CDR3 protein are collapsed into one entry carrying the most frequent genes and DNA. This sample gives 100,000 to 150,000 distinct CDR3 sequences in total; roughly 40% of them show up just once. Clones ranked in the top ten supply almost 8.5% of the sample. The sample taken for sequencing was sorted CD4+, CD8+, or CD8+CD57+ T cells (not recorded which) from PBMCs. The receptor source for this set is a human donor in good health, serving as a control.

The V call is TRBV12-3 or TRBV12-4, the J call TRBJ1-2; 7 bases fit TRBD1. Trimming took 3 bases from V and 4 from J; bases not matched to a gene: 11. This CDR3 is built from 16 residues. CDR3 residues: CASSLDALGGSYGYTF. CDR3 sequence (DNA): TGTGCCAGCAGTTTGGACGCTCTAGGGGGCAGCTATGGCTACACCTTC.

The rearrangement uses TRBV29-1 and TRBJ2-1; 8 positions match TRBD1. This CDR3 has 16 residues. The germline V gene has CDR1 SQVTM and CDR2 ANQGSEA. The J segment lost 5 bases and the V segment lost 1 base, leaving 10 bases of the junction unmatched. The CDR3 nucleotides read TGCAGCGTTGAAGGCCACGGACAGGGCAAACACAATGAGCAGTTCTTC. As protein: CSVEGHGQGKHNEQFF.

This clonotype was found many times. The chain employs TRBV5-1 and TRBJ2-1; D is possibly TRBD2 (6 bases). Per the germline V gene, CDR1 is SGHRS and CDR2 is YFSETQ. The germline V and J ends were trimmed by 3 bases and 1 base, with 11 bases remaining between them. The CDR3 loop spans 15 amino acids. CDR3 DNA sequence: TGCGCCAGCAGCTCCTCGGGAGAGTCCTACAATGAGCAGTTCTTC. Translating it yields CASSSSGESYNEQFF.

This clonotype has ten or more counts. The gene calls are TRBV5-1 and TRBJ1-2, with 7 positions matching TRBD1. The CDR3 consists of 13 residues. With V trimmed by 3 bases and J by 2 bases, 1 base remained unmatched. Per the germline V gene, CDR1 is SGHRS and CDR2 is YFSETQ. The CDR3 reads CASSSGQNYGYTF. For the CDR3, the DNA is TGCGCCAGCAGCTCGGGACAGAACTATGGCTACACCTTC. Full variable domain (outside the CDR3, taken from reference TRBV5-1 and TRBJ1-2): KAGVTQTPRYLIKTRGQQVTLSCSPISGHRSVSWYQQTPGQGLQFLFEYFSETQRNKGNFPGRFSGRQFSNSRSEMNVSTLELGDSALYLCASSSGQNYGYTFGSGTRLTVV.

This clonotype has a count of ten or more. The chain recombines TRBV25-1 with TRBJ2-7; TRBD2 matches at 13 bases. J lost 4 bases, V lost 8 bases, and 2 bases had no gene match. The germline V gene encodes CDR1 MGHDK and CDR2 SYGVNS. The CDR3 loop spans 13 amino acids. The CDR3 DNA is TGTGCCAGCCAGACTAGCGGGGGGTACGAGCAGTACTTC. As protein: CASQTSGGYEQYF.

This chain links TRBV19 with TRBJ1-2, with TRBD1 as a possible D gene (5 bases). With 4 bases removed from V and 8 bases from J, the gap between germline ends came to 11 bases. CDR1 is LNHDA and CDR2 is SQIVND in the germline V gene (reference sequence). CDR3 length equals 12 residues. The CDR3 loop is CASSRGGGGYTF. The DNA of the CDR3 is TGTGCCAGTAGTAGGGGGGGTGGAGGCTACACCTTC.

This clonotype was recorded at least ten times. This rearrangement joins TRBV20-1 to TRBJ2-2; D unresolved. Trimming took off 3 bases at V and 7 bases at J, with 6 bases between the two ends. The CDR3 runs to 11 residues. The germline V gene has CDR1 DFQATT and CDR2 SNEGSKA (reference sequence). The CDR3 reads CSASSLGELFF. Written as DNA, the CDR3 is TGCAGTGCTAGTAGTCTCGGGGAGCTGTTTTTT.

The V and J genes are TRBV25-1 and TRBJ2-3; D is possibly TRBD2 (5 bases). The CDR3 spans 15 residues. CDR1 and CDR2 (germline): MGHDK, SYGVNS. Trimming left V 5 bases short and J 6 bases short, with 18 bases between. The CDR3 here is CASSTVSTRGDTQYF. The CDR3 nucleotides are TGTGCCAGCAGTACTGTCAGCACACGAGGGGATACGCAGTATTTT.

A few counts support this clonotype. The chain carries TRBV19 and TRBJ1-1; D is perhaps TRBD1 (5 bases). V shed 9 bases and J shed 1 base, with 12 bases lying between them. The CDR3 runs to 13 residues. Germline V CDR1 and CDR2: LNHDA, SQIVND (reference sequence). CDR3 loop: CASRTFENTEAFF. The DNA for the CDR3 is TGTGCCAGCCGGACATTCGAGAACACTGAAGCTTTCTTT.

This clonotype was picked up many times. The CDR3 DNA reads TGTGCCACCAGTGATTCCGGTGTTTCTTCCCGAAGCTCCTACAATGAGCAGTTCTTC. It translates to CATSDSGVSSRSSYNEQFF. V gene TRBV24-1 combines with J gene TRBJ2-1; D is undetermined. Germline loops: CDR1 KGHDR, CDR2 SFDVKD. V was cut by 2 bases and J by 0 bases, with 19 bases left in between. The length of the CDR3 is 19 residues.

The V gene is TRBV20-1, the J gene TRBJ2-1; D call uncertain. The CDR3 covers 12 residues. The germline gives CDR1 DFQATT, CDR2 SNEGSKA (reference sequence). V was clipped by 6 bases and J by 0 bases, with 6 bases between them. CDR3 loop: CSAASSYNEQFF. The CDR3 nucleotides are TGCAGTGCGGCGAGCTCCTACAATGAGCAGTTCTTC.

The CDR3 is CASSRYFRQDSYEQYF. CDR3 DNA sequence: TGTGCCAGCAGCCGATACTTCAGACAGGACTCCTACGAGCAGTACTTC. The chain joins TRBV4-2 to TRBJ2-7; possible D gene TRBD1, 6 bases. Germline V lookup: CDR1 LGHNA, CDR2 YNFKEQ. V lost 4 bases to trimming and J lost 0 bases, with 16 bases between them. The CDR3 loop spans 16 amino acids.

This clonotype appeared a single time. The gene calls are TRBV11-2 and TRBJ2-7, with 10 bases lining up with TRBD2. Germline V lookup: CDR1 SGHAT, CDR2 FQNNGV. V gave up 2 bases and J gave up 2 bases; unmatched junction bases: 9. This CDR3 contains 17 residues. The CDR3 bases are TGTGCCAGCAGCTTAAGCGGGGGGGCTTTAAACCCCTACGAGCAGTACTTC. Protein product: CASSLSGGALNPYEQYF.

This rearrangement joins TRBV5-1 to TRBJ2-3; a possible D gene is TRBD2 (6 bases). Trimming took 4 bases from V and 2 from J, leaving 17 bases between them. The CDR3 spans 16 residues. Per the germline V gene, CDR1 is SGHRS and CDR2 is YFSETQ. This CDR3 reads CASSPRPGLNTDTQYF. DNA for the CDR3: TGCGCCAGCAGCCCCCGACCGGGACTGAACACAGATACGCAGTATTTT.

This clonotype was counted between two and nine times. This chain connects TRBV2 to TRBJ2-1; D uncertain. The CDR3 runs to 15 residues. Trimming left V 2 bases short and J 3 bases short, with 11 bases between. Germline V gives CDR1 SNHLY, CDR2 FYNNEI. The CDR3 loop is CASSEMDPVYNEQFF. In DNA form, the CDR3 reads TGTGCCAGCAGTGAAATGGACCCGGTCTACAATGAGCAGTTCTTC.

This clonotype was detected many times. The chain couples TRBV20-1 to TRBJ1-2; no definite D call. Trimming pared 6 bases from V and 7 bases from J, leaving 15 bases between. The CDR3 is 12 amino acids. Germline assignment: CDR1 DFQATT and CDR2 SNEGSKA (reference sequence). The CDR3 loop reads CSAGRAAGGYTF. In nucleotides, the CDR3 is TGCAGTGCGGGCCGAGCTGCCGGTGGCTACACCTTC.

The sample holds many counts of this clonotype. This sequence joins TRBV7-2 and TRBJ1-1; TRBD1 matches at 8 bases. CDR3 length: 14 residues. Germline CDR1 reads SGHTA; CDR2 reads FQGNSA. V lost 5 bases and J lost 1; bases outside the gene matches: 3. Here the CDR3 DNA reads TGTGCCAGCAGCCCACAGGGGGGGAACACTGAAGCTTTCTTT. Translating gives CASSPQGGNTEAFF. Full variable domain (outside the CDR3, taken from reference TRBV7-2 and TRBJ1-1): GAGVSQSPSNKVTEKGKDVELRCDPISGHTALYWYRQSLGQGLEFLIYFQGNSAPDKSGLPSDRFSAERTGGSVSTLTIQRTQQEDSAVYLCASSPQGGNTEAFFGQGTRLTVV.

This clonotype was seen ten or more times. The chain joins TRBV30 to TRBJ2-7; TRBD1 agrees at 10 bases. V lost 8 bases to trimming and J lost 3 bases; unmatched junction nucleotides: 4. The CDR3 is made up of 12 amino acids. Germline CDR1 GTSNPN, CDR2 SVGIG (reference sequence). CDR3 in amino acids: CAGGTGVYEQYF. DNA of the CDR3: TGTGCCGGGGGGACAGGGGTCTACGAGCAGTACTTC.

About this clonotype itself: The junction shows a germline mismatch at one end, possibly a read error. The CDR3, as DNA: TGTGCCAGTAGTGAGTCTGGGGCCAACGTCCTGACTTTC. It is translated as CASSESGANVLTF. The rearrangement joins TRBV2 to TRBJ2-6; no clear D. There are 13 residues in the CDR3. Germline V gives CDR1 SNHLY, CDR2 FYNNEI.

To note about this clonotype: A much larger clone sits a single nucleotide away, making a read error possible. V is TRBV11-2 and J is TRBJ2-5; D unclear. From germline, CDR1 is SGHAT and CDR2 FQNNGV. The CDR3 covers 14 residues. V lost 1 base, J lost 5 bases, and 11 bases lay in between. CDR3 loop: CASSLALTRETQYF. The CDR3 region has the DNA TGTGCCAGCAGCTTAGCTCTAACAAGGGAGACCCAGTACTTC.

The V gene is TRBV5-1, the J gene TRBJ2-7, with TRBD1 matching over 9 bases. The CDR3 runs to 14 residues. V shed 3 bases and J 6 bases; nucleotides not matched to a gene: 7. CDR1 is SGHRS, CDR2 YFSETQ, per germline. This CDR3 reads CASSWTGAVTEQYF. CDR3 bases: TGCGCCAGCAGCTGGACAGGGGCCGTTACCGAGCAGTACTTC.

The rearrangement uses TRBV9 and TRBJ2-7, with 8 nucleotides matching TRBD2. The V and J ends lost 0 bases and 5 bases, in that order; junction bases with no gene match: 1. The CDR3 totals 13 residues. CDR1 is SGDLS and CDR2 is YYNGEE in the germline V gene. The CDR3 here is CASSVAGGHEQYF. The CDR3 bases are TGTGCCAGCAGCGTAGCGGGGGGGCACGAGCAGTACTTC. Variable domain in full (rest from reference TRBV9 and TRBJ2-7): DSGVTQTPKHLITATGQRVTLRCSPRSGDLSVYWYQQSLDQGLQFLIQYYNGEERAKGNILERFSAQQFPDLHSELNLSSLELGDSALYFCASSVAGGHEQYFGPGTRLTVT.

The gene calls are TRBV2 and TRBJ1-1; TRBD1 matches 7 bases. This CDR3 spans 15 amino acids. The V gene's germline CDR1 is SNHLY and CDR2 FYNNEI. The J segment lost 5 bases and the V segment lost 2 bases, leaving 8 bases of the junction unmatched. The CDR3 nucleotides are TGTGCCAGCAGTGAAACACAGGGGAGGGGAACTGAAGCTTTCTTT. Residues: CASSETQGRGTEAFF.

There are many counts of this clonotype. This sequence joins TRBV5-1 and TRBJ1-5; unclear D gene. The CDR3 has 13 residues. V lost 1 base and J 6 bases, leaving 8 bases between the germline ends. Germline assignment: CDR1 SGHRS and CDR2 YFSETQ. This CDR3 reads CASSLFGGQPQHF. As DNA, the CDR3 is TGCGCCAGCAGCTTGTTTGGCGGTCAGCCCCAGCATTTT.

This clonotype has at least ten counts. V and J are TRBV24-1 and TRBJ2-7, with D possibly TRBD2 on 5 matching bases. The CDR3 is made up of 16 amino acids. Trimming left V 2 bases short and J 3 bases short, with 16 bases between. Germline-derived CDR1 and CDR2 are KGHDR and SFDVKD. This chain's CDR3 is CATSDSTGSSVYEQYF. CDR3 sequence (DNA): TGTGCCACCAGTGATTCCACGGGGTCGTCAGTCTACGAGCAGTACTTC.

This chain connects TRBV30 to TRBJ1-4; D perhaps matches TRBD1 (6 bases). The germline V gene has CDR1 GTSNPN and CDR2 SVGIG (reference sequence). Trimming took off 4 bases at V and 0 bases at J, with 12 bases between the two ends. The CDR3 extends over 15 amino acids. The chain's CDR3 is CAWTPGGTTNEKLFF. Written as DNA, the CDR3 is TGTGCCTGGACCCCCGGGGGCACAACTAATGAAAAACTGTTTTTT.